This TCR beta chain was retrieved from a study of T cells in Graves' hyperthyroidism and ophthalmopathy. Unmatched junction bases numbered 5, after V lost 6 bases and J lost 7 bases. Germline V gives CDR1 DFQATT, CDR2 SNEGSKA (reference sequence). The CDR3 covers 13 residues. Study-wide results and caveats: In the analysis, a 13 V-J model separated ophthalmopathy from stable hyperthyroidism. Blood also contained most expanded thyroid clonotypes above 0.001.

This clonotype showed up many times. Its target is not known. Using RNA transcripts as the source, TCR beta CDR3 regions were amplified. The primer set for the first-round RT-PCR of the TCR CDR3 was HTBI. TCRdb reprocessed the multiplex PCR reads with MiXCR, giving one entry per CDR3 protein. The table has around 620,000 distinct CDR3 sequences, approximately 44% seen once. The sample comprised peripheral blood or thyroid tissue (not recorded which). This clonotype originated in an adult woman with Graves' disease, either hyperthyroidism or ophthalmopathy (not recorded which). The rearrangement joins TRBV20-1 to TRBJ1-6; 8 nucleotides line up with TRBD1. The CDR3 protein is CSAMTGENSPLHF. CDR3 nucleotide sequence: TGCAGTGCGATGACAGGGGAAAATTCACCCCTCCACTTT.